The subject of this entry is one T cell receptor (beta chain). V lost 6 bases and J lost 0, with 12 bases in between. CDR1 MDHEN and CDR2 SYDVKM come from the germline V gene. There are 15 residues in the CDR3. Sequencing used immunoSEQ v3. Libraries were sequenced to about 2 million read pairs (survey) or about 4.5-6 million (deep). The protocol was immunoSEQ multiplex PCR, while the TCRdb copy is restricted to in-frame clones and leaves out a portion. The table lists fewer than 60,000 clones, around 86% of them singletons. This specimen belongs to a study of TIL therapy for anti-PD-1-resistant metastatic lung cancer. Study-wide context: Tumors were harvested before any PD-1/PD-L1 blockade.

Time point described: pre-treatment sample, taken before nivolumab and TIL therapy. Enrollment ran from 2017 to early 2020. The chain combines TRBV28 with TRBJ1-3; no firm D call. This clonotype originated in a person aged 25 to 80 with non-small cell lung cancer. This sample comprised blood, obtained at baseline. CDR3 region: CASSPTWSSGNTIYF. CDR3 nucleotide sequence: TGTGCCAGCAGCCCTACATGGAGCTCTGGAAACACCATATATTTT.